This TCR beta chain was profiled in a study of T-cell reconstitution after alpha-beta-depleted transplantation in children. Unique molecular identifiers were incorporated when the TCRbeta library was constructed. TCRdb analysed the PCR reads with MiXCR anew, one entry per CDR3 protein. The table has hundreds of thousands of distinct CDR3 sequences, 13% seen once; the top ten hold 2.2%. Sequenced material: PBMCs, mostly from graft donor cells, taken 360 days after TCRalphabeta/CD19-depleted stem cell transplant. The sequence was collected from a male patient aged 10 to 17 who had a stem cell transplant for acute myeloid leukemia, so the T cells may come from the graft donor.

CDR3 sequence reads: CSARDTSGRAAYEQYF. The CDR3 bases are TGCAGTGCTAGAGATACAAGCGGTCGAGCGGCCTACGAGCAGTACTTC. V usage is TRBV20-1 and J usage is TRBJ2-7, with D possibly matching TRBD2 (5 bases). The CDR3 is made up of 16 amino acids. Trimming took 0 bases from V and 2 from J, leaving 17 bases between them. CDR1 is DFQATT and CDR2 is SNEGSKA in the germline V gene (reference sequence).